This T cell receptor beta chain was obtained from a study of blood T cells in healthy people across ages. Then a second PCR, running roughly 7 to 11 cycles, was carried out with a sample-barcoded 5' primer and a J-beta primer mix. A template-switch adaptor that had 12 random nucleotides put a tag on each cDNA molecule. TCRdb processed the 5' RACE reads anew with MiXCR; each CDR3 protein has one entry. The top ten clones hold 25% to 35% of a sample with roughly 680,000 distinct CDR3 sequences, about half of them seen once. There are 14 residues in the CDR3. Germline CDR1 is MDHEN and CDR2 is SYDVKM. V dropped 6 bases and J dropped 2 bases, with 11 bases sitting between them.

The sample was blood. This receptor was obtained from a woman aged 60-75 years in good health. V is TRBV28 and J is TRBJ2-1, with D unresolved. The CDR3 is CASSPRRTYNEQFF. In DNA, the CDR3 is TGTGCCAGCAGCCCTAGGAGAACCTACAATGAGCAGTTCTTC.